This T cell receptor beta chain is from a study of shared clonotypes between healthy human individuals. The CDR3 spans 12 residues. The V gene's germline CDR1 is KGHSH and CDR2 LQKENI. V lost 6 bases and J lost 14, with 19 bases in between. Clones were sequenced by immunoSEQ multiplex PCR, and TCRdb holds only the in-frame ones, with some missing. The sample has over a million clones; roughly 95% are singletons. The chain employs TRBV18 and TRBJ2-5; possibly TRBD2 for D (5 bases). The clonotype was recovered from a man aged 30 to 39 in good health. The material sequenced was naive CD4+ T cells sorted from blood. Sample subset: CD45RA+ positively selected. CDR3 DNA sequence: TGTGCCAGCTCCCTACCACCGGTAGCGCCCTACTTC. It codes for CASSLPPVAPYF. Combining the CDR3 with reference TRBV18 and TRBJ2-5 gives the whole variable domain NAGVMQNPRHLVRRRGQEARLRCSPMKGHSHVYWYRQLPEEGLKFMVYLQKENIIDESGMPKERFSAEFPKEGPSILRIQQVVRGDSAAYFCASSLPPVAPYFGPGTRLLVL.